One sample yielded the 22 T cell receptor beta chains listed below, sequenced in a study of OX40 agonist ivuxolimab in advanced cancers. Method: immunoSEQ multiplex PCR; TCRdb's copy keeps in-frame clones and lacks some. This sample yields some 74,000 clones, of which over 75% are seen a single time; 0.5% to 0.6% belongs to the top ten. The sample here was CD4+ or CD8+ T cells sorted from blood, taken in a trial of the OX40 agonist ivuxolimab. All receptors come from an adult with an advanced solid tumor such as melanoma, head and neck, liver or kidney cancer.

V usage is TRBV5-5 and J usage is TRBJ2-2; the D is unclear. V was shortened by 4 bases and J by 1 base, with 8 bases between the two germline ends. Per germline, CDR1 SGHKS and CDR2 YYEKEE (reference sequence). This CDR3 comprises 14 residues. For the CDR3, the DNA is TGTGCCAGCAGCCTAGGACGGAACACCGGGGAGCTGTTTTTT. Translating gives CASSLGRNTGELFF.

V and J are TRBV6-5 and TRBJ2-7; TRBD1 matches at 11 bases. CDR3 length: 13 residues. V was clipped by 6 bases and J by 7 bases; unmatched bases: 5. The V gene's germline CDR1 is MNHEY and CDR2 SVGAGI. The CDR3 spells CASRGTGGREQYF. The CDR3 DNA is TGTGCCAGCAGAGGGACAGGGGGGCGGGAGCAGTACTTC.

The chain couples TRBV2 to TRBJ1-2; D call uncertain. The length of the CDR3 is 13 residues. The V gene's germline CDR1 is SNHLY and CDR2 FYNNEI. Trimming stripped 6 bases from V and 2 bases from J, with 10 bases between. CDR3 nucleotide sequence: TGTGCCAGCAGCCCCGCGGTAAACTATGGCTACACCTTC. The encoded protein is CASSPAVNYGYTF.

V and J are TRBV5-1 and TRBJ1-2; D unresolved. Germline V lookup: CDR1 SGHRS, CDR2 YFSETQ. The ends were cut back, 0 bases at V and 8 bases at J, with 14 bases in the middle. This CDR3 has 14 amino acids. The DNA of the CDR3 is TGCGCCAGCAGCTTGGCCCTCGGGGAAGGAGGCTACACCTTC. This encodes CASSLALGEGGYTF.

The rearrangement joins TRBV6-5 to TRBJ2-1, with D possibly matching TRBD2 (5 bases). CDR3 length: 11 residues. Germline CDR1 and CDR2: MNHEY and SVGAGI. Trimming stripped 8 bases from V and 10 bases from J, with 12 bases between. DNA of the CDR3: TGTGCCAGCTCAGGACTCAGGGAGCAGTTCTTC. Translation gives CASSGLREQFF.

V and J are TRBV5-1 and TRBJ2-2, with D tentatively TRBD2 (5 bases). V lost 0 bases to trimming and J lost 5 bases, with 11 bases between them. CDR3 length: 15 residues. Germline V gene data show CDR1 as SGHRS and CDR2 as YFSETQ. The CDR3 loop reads CASSLAGMRTGELFF. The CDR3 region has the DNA TGCGCCAGCAGCTTGGCGGGGATGCGGACCGGGGAGCTGTTTTTT.

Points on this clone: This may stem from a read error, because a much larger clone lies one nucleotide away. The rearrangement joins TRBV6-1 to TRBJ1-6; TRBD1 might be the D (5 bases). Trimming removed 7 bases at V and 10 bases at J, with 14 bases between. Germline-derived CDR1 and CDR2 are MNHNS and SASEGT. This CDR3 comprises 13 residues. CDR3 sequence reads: CASTTRGASPLHF. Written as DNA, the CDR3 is TGTGCCAGCACTACCCGAGGGGCATCACCCCTCCACTTT.

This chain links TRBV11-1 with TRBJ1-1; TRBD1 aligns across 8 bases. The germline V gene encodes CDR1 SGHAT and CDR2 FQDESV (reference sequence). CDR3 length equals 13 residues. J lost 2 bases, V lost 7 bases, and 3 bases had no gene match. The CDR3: CASTGQGNTEAFF. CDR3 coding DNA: TGTGCCAGCACTGGACAGGGAAACACTGAAGCTTTCTTT.

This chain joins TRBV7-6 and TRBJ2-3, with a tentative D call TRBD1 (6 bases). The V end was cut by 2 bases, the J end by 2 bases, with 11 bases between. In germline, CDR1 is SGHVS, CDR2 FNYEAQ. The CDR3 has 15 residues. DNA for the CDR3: TGTGCCAGCAGCTTATCGCAGGGGTCCACAGATACGCAGTATTTT. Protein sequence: CASSLSQGSTDTQYF.

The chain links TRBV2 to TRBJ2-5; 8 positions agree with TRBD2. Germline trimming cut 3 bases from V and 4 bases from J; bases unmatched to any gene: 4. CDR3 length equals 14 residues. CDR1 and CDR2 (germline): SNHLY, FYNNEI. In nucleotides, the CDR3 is TGTGCCAGCAGTGATACGGGGGGGCGAGAGACCCAGTACTTC. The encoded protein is CASSDTGGRETQYF.

CDR3 in amino acids: CASSIRVRADEQFF. DNA of the CDR3: TGTGCCAGTAGTATCAGGGTACGGGCGGATGAGCAGTTCTTC. The chain has TRBV19 and TRBJ2-1; possibly TRBD1 for D (5 bases). The V and J ends lost 3 bases and 8 bases respectively, with 14 bases between them. The CDR3 loop spans 14 amino acids. Germline CDR1 and CDR2: LNHDA and SQIVND (reference sequence).

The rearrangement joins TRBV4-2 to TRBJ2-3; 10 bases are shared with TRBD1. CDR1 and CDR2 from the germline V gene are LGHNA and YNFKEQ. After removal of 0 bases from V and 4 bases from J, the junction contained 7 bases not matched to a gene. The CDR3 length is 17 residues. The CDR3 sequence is CASSQEGTGDPSDTQYF. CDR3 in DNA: TGTGCCAGCAGCCAAGAGGGGACAGGGGATCCTTCAGATACGCAGTATTTT.

CDR3 protein: CASKWDFSSYEQYF. DNA of the CDR3: TGTGCCAGCAAGTGGGACTTCAGCTCCTACGAGCAGTACTTC. The V call is TRBV6-6, the J call TRBJ2-7; D possibly corresponds to TRBD2 (6 bases). The germline V and J ends were trimmed by 7 bases and 0 bases, with 13 bases remaining between them. CDR1 MNHNY and CDR2 SVGAGI come from the germline V gene (reference sequence). The CDR3 has 14 residues.

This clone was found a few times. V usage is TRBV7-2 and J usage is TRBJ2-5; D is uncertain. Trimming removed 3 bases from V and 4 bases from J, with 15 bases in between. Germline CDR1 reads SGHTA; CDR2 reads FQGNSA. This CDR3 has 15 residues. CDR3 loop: CASSFSWRPGETQYF. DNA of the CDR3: TGTGCCAGCAGCTTTTCCTGGCGGCCTGGAGAGACCCAGTACTTC.

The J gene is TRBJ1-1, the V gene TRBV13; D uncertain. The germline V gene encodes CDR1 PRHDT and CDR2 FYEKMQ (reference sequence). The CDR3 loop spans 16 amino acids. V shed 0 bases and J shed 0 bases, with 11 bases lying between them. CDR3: CASSLGHRNMNTEAFF. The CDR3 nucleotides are TGTGCCAGCAGCTTAGGCCATAGGAACATGAACACTGAAGCTTTCTTT.

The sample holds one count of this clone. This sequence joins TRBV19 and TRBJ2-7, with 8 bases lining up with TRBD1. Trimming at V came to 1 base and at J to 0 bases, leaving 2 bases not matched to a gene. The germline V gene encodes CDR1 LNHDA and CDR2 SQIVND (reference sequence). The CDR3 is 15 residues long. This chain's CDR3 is CASSIVTGGSYEQYF. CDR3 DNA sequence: TGTGCCAGTAGTATAGTAACAGGGGGCTCCTACGAGCAGTACTTC.

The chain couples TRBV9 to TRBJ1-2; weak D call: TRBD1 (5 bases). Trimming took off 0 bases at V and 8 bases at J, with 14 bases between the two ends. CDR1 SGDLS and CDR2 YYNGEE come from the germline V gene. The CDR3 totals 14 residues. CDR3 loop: CASSVESVRGGYTF. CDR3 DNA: TGTGCCAGCAGCGTAGAGTCAGTTAGGGGAGGCTACACCTTC.

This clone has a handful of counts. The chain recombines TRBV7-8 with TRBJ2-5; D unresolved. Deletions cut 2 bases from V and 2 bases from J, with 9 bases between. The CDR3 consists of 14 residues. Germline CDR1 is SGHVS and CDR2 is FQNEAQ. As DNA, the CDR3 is TGTGCCAGCAGCTTAATGGCGGCACAAGAGACCCAGTACTTC. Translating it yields CASSLMAAQETQYF.

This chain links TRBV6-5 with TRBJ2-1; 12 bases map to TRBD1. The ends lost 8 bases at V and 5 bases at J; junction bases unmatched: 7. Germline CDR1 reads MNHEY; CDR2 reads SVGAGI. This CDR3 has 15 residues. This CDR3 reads CASARGQGANNEQFF. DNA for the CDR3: TGTGCCAGCGCAAGGGGACAGGGGGCTAACAATGAGCAGTTCTTC.

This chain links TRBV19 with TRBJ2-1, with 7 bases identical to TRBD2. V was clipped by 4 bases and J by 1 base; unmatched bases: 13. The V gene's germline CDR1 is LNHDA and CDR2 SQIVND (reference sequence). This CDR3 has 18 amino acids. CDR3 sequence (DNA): TGTGCCAGTAGTAAGGGGAGGGGCCAGAAAGGTTCCTACAATGAGCAGTTCTTC. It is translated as CASSKGRGQKGSYNEQFF. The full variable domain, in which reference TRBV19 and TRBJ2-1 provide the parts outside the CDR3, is DGGITQSPKYLFRKEGQNVTLSCEQNLNHDAMYWYRQDPGQGLRLIYYSQIVNDFQKGDIAEGYSVSREKKESFPLTVTSAQKNPTAFYLCASSKGRGQKGSYNEQFFGPGTRLTVL.

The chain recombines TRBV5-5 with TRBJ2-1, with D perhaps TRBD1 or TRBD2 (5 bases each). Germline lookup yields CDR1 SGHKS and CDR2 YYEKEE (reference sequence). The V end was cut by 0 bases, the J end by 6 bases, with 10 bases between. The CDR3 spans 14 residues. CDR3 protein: CASSLGGSVNEQFF. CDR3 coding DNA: TGTGCCAGCAGCTTGGGGGGGTCCGTCAATGAGCAGTTCTTC.

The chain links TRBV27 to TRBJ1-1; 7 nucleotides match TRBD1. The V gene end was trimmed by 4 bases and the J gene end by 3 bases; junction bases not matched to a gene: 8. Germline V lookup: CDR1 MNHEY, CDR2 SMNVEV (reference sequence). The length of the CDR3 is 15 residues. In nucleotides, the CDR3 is TGTGCCAGCAGTTGGAGGGGGCCGGAGGACACTGAAGCTTTCTTT. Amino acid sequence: CASSWRGPEDTEAFF.